Given below is one T cell receptor beta chain in context. This entry belongs to a study of blood T cell repertoires in COVID-19. For the study at large: Italy, Spain and the United States were the sources of the convalescent and acute COVID-19 samples. Nucleic acid was either cDNA or gDNA, and it came from T cells, B-cell-depleted T cells, or PBMCs.

Trimming removed 6 bases from V and 12 bases from J; junction bases left unmatched: 10. The germline V gene encodes CDR1 PRHDT and CDR2 FYEKMQ (reference sequence). CDR3 length: 14 amino acids. Per the original methods: Estimation of nucleated cell counts was performed using reference gene primer amplification. Method: immunoSEQ multiplex PCR; TCRdb's copy keeps in-frame clones and lacks some. The V and J calls and clone size come from that table; D and trimming were worked out from the DNA. The sample has 70,000 to 90,000 clones, around 90% seen once. The rearrangement links TRBV13 to TRBJ1-6; TRBD1 matches 8 bases. Material for sequencing was peripheral blood. The clonotype was recovered from a man older than 75 with active or convalescent COVID-19. The CDR3 coding sequence is TGTGCCAGCAGACGGACAGGGTCAAGTAGACCCCTCCACTTT. This encodes CASRRTGSSRPLHF.